This record looks at one TCR beta chain sequence and its context. Its antigen has not been determined. No clone much larger than this one lies a single base away; base qualities are absent. This entry belongs to a study of T cell responses to AZD1222 COVID-19 vaccine (dated by TCRdb to the early 2020s). Study-wide context: A total of 230 to 250 trial participants underwent TCR sequencing, of whom about 210 received two doses of AZD1222 and some 25 received two doses of the MenACWY control vaccine. Trial participants were enrolled by age into 18-55, 56-69 and 70-plus year subgroups, with about 150, 27 and 61 TCR-sequenced participants respectively.

General findings and caveats noted by the study authors: Conclusions about previously exposed vaccinees were limited because only six AZD1222 recipients were SARS-CoV-2 seropositive at baseline. Nearly half of unique spike-specific TCRs reportedly recognized epitopes outside regions mutated in the B.1.351 and B.1.1.7 variants. After two AZD1222 doses, spike-specific TCR breadth and depth were significantly higher than at day 0 and than in MenACWY recipients. Vaccine-associated CD4 TCRs spanned the whole spike protein, with dominant responses in regions 160-218 and 743-854. Because no samples from the day 14 peak response were available, repertoires could be characterized only after the peak T cell response. Most participants were white British and females outnumbered males, and the authors suggested that clonal diversity may have been underestimated. In the small 56-69-year group, the increase in depth fell short of significance, most likely because of low power.

CDR1 LNHDA and CDR2 SQIVND are derived from the germline V gene (reference sequence). Its CDR3 holds 14 amino acids, cysteine through phenylalanine. Just CDR3 DNA is preserved here, 42 bases in frame from base 1. Deletion took 3 bases off V and 10 bases off J, with a span of 16 bases between the germline ends. What this sample's time point label stands for: baseline before first vaccination. The label giving this sample's treatment or condition can be read as: meningococcal conjugate vaccine given as trial control. Vaccinee samples came from UK trials COV001 and COV002, including a single-blind randomized controlled phase 2/3 trial of AZD1222 (ChAdOx1 nCoV-19) in healthy adults. For TCRbeta chain sequencing, PBMC samples from trial participants were taken at day 0 and at day 28 after the second dose. The CDR3 regions of human TCRbeta chains were analyzed by immunosequencing. In the source study's methods: Repertoire TCRs were matched against a reference library of SARS-CoV-2-specific TCRs generated with the MIRA antigen-specificity platform. Breadth was defined as the fraction of unique TCRs that were SARS-CoV-2-associated. Depth was defined as the fraction of total T cells that were SARS-CoV-2-associated. Each spike-specific TCR was assigned to its reactive spike region and to a CD4 or CD8 class using the MIRA data. Log10-transformed breadth and depth values were compared by one-way ANOVA with Sidak's multiple comparisons tests. The table was pulled from immuneACCESS by TCRdb, which kept in-frame rearrangements only. Such tables lose some clones; where checked, under half of the loss comes from unresolved V genes, and the rest has no known cause. V, J and clone size reflect that table, while D and trimming were determined from the DNA. The sample table holds about 120,000 clones, of which about 90% were seen once. The ten most abundant clones make up about 4.1% of the sample.

This material consisted of peripheral blood, taken on day 0 of MenACWY control vaccination. The receptor chain draws on TRBV19 and TRBJ1-5, with the D segment identity uncertain. The source of this sequence is an adult in good health. The CDR3 region: CASSIKVTLGPQHF. The DNA is TGTGCCAGTAGTATCAAAGTTACCCTAGGACCCCAGCATTTT.